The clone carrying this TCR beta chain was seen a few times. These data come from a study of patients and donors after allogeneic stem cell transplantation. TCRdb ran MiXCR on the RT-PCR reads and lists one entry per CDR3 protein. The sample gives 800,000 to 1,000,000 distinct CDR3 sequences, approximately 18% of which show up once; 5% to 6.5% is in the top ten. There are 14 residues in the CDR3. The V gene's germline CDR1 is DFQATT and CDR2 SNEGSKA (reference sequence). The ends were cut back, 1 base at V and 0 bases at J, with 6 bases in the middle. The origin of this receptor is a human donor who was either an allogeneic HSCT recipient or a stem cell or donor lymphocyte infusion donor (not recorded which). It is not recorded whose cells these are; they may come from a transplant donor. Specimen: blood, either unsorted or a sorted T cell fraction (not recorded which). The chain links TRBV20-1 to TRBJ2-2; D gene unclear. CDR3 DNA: TGCAGTGCTAGAGCCGACACGAACACCGGGGAGCTGTTTTTT. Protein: CSARADTNTGELFF.